This T cell receptor beta chain was recovered during a study of shared clonotypes between healthy human individuals. Running of the assay took place at deep level. Sequencing was performed with immunoSEQ multiplex PCR; in TCRdb, only in-frame clones are kept and a portion is missing. Among 1.5 million to 2.5 million clones, about 95% were seen once, and the ten largest hold under 1.5%. The CDR3 runs to 14 residues. Germline V gene data show CDR1 as MNHEY and CDR2 as SVGAGI. Trimming cost V 6 bases and J 0 bases, with 8 bases left between them. Remarks on this clone: The antigen is unknown.

Whole-study findings and limits: Clonotype sharing across donors was expected to vary with sequencing depth. Although depth was large, rarefaction showed that sequencing of the sorted subsets was incomplete.

Positively selected for CCR7, the CD45RO-negative cells used as naive CD8 cells excluded terminally differentiated effector memory CD45RA+ cells. Every donor was a Caucasian adult from Nashville, Tennessee. The sample was naive CD8+ T cells sorted from blood. The chain couples TRBV6-5 to TRBJ1-4; D unresolved. This TCR was recovered from a man younger than 35 in good health. This CDR3 is CASSPWATNEKLFF. Written as DNA, the CDR3 is TGTGCCAGCAGCCCTTGGGCAACTAATGAAAAACTGTTTTTT.